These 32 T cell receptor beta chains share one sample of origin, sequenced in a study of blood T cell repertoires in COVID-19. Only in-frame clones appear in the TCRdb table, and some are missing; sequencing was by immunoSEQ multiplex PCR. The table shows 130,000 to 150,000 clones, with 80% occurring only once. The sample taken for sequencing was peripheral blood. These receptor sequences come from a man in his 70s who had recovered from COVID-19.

CDR3 bases: TGTGCCAGCAGCTTAGGGACGCAGGGGGAAGCTTTCTTT. Translating gives CASSLGTQGEAFF. The gene calls are TRBV7-8 and TRBJ1-1; D possibly corresponds to TRBD1 (6 bases). The length of the CDR3 is 13 residues. CDR1 is SGHVS and CDR2 is FQNEAQ in the germline V gene. The V end lost 1 base, the J end lost 8 bases, and 11 bases lay between the germline ends.

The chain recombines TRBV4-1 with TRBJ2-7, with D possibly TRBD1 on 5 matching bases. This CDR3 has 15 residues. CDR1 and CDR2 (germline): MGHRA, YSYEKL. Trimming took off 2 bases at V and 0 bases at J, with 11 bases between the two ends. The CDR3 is CASSQQGASSYEQYF. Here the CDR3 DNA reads TGCGCCAGCAGCCAACAGGGCGCGTCCTCCTACGAGCAGTACTTC.

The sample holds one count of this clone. The CDR3 DNA reads TGTGCCAGCAGCGTTACGTACGCCCCGGGACAGGGGGCCTCTGGGGCCAACGTCCTGACTTTC. Translating gives CASSVTYAPGQGASGANVLTF. V gene TRBV2 combines with J gene TRBJ2-6, with 12 nucleotides matching TRBD1. The CDR3 is 21 amino acids. Germline CDR1 is SNHLY and CDR2 is FYNNEI. Germline trimming cut 6 bases from V and 0 bases from J; bases unmatched to any gene: 15.

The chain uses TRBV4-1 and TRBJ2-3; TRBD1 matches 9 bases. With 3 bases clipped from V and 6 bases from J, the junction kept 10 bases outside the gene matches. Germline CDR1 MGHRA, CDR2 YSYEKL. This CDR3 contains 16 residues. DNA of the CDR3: TGCGCCAGCAGCCAGGACCGGGACAGGGCGTTGGATACGCAGTATTTT. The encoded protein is CASSQDRDRALDTQYF.

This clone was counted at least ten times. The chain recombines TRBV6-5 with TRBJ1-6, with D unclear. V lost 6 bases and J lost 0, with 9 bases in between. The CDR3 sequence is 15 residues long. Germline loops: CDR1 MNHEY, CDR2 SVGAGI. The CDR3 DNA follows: TGTGCCAGCAGAAGGGAGAGCTCCTATAATTCACCCCTCCACTTT. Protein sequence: CASRRESSYNSPLHF.

The CDR3 spells CASSPAGARTGELFF. For the CDR3, the DNA is TGTGCCAGCTCACCTGCGGGGGCACGGACCGGGGAGCTGTTTTTT. V usage is TRBV18 and J usage is TRBJ2-2; D perhaps matches TRBD2 (7 bases). Trimming pared 3 bases from V and 5 bases from J, leaving 13 bases between. The length of the CDR3 is 15 residues. Germline V gives CDR1 KGHSH, CDR2 LQKENI.

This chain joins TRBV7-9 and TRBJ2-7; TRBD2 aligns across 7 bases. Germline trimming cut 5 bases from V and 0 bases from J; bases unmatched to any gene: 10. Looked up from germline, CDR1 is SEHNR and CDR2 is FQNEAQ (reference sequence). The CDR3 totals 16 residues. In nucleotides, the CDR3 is TGTGCCAGCAGCATTAGACGGGAGGCCCTCTCCTACGAGCAGTACTTC. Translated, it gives CASSIRREALSYEQYF.

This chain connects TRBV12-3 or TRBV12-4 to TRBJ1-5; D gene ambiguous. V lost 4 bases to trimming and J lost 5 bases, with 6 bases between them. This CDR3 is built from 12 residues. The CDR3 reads CASSYQDQPQHF. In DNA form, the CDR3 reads TGTGCCAGCAGTTACCAGGATCAGCCCCAGCATTTT.

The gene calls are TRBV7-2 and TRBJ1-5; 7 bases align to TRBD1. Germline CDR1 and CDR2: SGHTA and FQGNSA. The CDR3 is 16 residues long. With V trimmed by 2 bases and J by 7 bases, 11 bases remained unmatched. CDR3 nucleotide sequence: TGTGCCAGCAGCTTATTCGTAGGGGGCTTAGACCAGCCCCAGCATTTT. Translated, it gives CASSLFVGGLDQPQHF.

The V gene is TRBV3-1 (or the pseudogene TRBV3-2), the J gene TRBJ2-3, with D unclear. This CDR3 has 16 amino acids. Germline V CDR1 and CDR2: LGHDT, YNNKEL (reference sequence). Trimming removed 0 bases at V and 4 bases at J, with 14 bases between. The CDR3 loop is CASSQEGSRRPDTQYF. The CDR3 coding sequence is TGTGCCAGCAGCCAAGAAGGTTCCCGGAGACCAGATACGCAGTATTTT.

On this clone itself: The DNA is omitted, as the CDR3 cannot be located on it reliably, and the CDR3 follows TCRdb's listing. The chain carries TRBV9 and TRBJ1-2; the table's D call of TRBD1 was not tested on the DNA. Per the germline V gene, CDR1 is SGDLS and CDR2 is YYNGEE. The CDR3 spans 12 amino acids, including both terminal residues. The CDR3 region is CASSVAMGAHTF.

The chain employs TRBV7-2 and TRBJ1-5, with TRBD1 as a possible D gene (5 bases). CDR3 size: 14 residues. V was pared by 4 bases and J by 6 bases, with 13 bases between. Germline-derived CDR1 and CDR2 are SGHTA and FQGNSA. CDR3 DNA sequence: TGTGCCAGCAGCTCCGGGACTCCAGGTCAGCCCCAGCATTTT. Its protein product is CASSSGTPGQPQHF. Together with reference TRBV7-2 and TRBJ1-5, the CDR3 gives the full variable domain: GAGVSQSPSNKVTEKGKDVELRCDPISGHTALYWYRQSLGQGLEFLIYFQGNSAPDKSGLPSDRFSAERTGGSVSTLTIQRTQQEDSAVYLCASSSGTPGQPQHFGDGTRLSIL.

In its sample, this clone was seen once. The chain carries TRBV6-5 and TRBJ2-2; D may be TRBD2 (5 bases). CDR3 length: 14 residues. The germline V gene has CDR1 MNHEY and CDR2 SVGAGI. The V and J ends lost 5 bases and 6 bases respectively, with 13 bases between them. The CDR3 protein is CASSHVALAGELFF. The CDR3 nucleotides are TGTGCCAGCAGTCATGTGGCACTAGCCGGGGAGCTGTTTTTT.

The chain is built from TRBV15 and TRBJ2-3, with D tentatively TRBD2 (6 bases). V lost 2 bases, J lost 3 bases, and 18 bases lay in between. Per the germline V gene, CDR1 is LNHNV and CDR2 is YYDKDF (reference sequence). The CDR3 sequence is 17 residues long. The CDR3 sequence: CATSRRPGLTYTDTQYF. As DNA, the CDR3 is TGTGCCACCAGCAGACGCCCGGGACTTACTTATACAGATACGCAGTATTTT.

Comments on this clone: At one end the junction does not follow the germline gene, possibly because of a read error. CDR3 coding DNA: TGTGCCAGCAGCTTAGGACTAGCGGGAGGCACCCGTCACTTC. Its translation is CASSLGLAGGTRHF. This chain joins TRBV7-2 and TRBJ2-5; the match to TRBD2 covers 13 bases. Per germline, CDR1 SGHTA and CDR2 FQGNSA. This CDR3 comprises 14 residues.

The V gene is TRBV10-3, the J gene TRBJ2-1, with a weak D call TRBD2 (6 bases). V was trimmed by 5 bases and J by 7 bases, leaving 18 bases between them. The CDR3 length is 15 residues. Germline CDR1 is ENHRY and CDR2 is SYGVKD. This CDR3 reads CAISRDWFDSNEQFF. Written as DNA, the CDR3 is TGTGCCATCAGTAGGGACTGGTTCGACTCGAATGAGCAGTTCTTC.

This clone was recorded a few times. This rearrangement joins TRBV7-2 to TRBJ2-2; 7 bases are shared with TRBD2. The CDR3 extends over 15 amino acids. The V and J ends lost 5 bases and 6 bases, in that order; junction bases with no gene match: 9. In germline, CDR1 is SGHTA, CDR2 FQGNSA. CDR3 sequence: CASSVSRGRAGELFF. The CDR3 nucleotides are TGTGCCAGCAGCGTATCACGGGGGAGGGCCGGGGAGCTGTTTTTT.

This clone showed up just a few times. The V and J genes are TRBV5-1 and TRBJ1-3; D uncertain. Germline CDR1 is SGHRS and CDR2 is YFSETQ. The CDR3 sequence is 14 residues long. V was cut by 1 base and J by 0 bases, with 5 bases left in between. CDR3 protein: CASSLLSSGNTIYF. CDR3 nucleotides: TGCGCCAGCAGCTTGCTCAGCTCTGGAAACACCATATATTTT.

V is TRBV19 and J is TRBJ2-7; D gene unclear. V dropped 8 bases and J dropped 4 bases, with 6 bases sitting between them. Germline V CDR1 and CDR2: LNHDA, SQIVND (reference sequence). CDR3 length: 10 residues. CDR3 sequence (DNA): TGTGCCAGTCGAGGATACGAGCAGTACTTC. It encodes CASRGYEQYF.

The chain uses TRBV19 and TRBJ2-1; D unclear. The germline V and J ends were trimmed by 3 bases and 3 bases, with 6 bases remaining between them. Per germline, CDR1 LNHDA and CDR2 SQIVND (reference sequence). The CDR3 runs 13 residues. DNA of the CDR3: TGTGCCAGTAGTATCCTCCTCTACAATGAGCAGTTCTTC. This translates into CASSILLYNEQFF.

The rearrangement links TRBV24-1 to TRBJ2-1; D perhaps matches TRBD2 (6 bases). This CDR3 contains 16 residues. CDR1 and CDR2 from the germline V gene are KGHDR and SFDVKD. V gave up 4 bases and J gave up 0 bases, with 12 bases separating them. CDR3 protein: CATSEAEAGSYNEQFF. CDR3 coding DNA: TGTGCCACCAGTGAGGCCGAAGCGGGCTCCTACAATGAGCAGTTCTTC.

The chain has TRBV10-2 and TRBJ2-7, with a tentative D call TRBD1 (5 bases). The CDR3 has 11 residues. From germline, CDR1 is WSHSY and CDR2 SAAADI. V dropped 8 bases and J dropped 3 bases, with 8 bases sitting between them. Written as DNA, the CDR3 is TGCGCCAGCGGGGCGGTCTACGAGCAGTACTTC. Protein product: CASGAVYEQYF.

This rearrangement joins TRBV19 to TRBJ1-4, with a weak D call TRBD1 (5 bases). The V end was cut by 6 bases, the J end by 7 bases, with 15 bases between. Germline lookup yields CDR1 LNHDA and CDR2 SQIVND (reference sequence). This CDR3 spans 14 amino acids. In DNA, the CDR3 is TGTGCCAGTAGAAGGACACTCAACCCTGAAAAACTGTTTTTT. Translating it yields CASRRTLNPEKLFF.

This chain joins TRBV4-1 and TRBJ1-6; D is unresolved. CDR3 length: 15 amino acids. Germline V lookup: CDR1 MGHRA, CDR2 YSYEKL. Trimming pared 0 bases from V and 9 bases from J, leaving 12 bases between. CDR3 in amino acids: CASSQEVQSGSPLHF. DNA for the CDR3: TGCGCCAGCAGCCAAGAGGTCCAGTCTGGTTCACCCCTCCACTTT.

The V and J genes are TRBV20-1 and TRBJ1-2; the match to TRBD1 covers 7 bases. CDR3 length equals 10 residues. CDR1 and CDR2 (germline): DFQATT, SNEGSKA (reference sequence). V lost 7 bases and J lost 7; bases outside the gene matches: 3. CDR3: CSVRGAGYTF. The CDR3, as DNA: TGCAGTGTCAGGGGGGCTGGCTACACCTTC.

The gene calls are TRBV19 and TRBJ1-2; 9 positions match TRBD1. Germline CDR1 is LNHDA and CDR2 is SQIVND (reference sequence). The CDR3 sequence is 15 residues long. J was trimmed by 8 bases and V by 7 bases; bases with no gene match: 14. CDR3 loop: CASTQGQGYSRGYTF. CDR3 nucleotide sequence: TGTGCCAGTACCCAGGGACAGGGTTATAGTCGGGGCTACACCTTC.

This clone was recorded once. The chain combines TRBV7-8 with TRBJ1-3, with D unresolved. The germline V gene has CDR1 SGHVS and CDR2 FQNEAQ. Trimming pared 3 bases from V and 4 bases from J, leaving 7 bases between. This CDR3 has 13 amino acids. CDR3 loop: CASSFLDGNTIYF. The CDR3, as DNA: TGTGCCAGCAGCTTTCTAGACGGAAACACCATATATTTT.

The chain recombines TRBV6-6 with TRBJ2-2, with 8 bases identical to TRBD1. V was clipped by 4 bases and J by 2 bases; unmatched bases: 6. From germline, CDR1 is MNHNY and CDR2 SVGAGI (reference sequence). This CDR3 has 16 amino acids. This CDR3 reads CASSSRQGRNTGELFF. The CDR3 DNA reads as TGTGCCAGCAGTTCTCGACAGGGGCGCAACACCGGGGAGCTGTTTTTT.

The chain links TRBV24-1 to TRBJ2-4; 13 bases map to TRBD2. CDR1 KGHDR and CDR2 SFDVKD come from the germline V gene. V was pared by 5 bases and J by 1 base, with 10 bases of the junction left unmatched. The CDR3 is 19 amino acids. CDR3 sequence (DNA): TGTGCCACCAGTGGGTCACTAGCGGGAGGGCCAGTTGCCAAAAACATTCAGTACTTC. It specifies CATSGSLAGGPVAKNIQYF.

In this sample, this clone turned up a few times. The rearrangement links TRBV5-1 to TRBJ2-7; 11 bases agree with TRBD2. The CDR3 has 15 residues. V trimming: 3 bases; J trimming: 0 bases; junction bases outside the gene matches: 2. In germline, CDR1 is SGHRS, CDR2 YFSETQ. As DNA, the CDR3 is TGCGCCAGCAGCTGGGGGACTAGCGGCTCCTACGAGCAGTACTTC. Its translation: CASSWGTSGSYEQYF. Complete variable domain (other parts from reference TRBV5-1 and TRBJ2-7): KAGVTQTPRYLIKTRGQQVTLSCSPISGHRSVSWYQQTPGQGLQFLFEYFSETQRNKGNFPGRFSGRQFSNSRSEMNVSTLELGDSALYLCASSWGTSGSYEQYFGPGTRLTVT.

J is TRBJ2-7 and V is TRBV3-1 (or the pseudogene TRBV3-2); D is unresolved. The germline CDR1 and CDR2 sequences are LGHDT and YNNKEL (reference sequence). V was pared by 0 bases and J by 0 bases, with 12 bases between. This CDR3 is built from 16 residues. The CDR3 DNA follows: TGTGCCAGCAGCCAAGATCTGACGACTCTCTCCTACGAGCAGTACTTC. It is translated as CASSQDLTTLSYEQYF.

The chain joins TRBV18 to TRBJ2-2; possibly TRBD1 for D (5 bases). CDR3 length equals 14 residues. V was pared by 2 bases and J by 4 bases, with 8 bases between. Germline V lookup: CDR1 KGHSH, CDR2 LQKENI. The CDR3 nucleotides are TGTGCCAGCTCACCAAGACAGACCACCGGGGAGCTGTTTTTT. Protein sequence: CASSPRQTTGELFF.